These T cell receptor beta chains were read from a single sample in a study of cytomegalovirus exposure and HLA in healthy donors. Generated by immunoSEQ multiplex PCR, the TCRdb table keeps only in-frame clones and is missing some. This table holds some 85,000 clones, roughly three quarters found once. Source material: PBMCs. The receptors were gathered from a man aged 25 to 40 in good health and CMV-seronegative. Both conserved end residues are part of each CDR3.

j_call: TRBJ2-2; v_call: TRBV11-3; cdr3_aa: CASSFGGATNTGELFF
j_call: TRBJ1-3; v_call: TRBV28; cdr3_aa: CANSTTDIEWDTIYF
j_call: TRBJ2-3; v_call: TRBV7-2; cdr3_aa: CASRRGQPNTDTQYF
j_call: TRBJ2-1; v_call: TRBV7-2; cdr3_aa: CASSSQDRVKFF
j_call: TRBJ1-5; v_call: TRBV19; cdr3_aa: CASRRTGGSNQPQHF
j_call: TRBJ2-5; v_call: TRBV16; cdr3_aa: CASSQQGQETQYF
j_call: TRBJ1-1; v_call: TRBV19; cdr3_aa: CATRVGTEAFF
j_call: TRBJ2-3; v_call: TRBV29-1; cdr3_aa: CSVQLQGHYTDTQYF
j_call: TRBJ1-2; v_call: TRBV27; cdr3_aa: CASSPVPPGGLSNYGYTF
j_call: TRBJ2-6; v_call: TRBV2; cdr3_aa: CASSEAPGQGSTSGANVLTF
j_call: TRBJ1-6; v_call: TRBV7-6; cdr3_aa: CASSSGVGSPLHF
j_call: TRBJ2-1; v_call: TRBV5-4; cdr3_aa: CASSPVASRYEQFF
j_call: TRBJ1-2; v_call: TRBV21-1; cdr3_aa: CASSRSDRVNYGYTF
j_call: TRBJ2-1; v_call: TRBV28; cdr3_aa: CASSLAGGVNEQFF
j_call: TRBJ2-3; v_call: TRBV19; cdr3_aa: CASRSLSGDTQYF
j_call: TRBJ2-1; v_call: TRBV5-5; cdr3_aa: CASETTSTYNEQFF
j_call: TRBJ2-7; v_call: TRBV7-8; cdr3_aa: CASSSLGGYGYEQYF